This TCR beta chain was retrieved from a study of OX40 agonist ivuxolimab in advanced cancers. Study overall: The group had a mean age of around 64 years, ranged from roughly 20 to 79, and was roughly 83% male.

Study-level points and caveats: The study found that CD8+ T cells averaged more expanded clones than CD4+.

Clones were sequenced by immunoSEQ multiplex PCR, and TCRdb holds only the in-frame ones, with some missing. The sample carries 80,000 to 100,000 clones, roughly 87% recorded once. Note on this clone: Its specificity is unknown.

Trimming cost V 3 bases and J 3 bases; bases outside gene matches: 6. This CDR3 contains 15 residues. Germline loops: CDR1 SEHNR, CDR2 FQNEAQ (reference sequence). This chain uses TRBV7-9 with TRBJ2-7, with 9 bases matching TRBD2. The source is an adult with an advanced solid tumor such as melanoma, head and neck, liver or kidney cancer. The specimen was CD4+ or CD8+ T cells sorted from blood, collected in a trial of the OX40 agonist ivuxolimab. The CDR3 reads CASSLPAGGIYEQYF. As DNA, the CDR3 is TGTGCCAGCAGCTTGCCGGCGGGGGGGATCTACGAGCAGTACTTC.